This T cell receptor beta chain was recovered during a study of OX40 agonist ivuxolimab in advanced cancers. A single count supports this clone. The germline CDR1 and CDR2 sequences are MNHEY and SMNVEV (reference sequence). The CDR3 runs to 12 residues. V lost 0 bases and J lost 7, with 4 bases in between. Some clones are missing from TCRdb's copy, which holds only in-frame ones; the method was immunoSEQ multiplex PCR. The table shows some 18,000 clones, with more than 65% occurring only once. This clonotype was obtained from an adult with an advanced solid tumor such as melanoma, head and neck, liver or kidney cancer. The chain employs TRBV27 and TRBJ2-1; D remains ambiguous. Sequences were derived from CD4+ or CD8+ T cells sorted from blood, sampled in a trial of the OX40 agonist ivuxolimab. CDR3 coding DNA: TGTGCCAGCAGTTTATCAGCAAATGAGCAGTTCTTC. As protein: CASSLSANEQFF.